Below are 3 T cell receptor beta chains sequenced from a single sample in a study of cytomegalovirus exposure and HLA in healthy donors. The PCR contained 60 Vbeta and 13 Jbeta primers. Profiling relied on immunoSEQ multiplex PCR, and the TCRdb table lists in-frame clones only, not all of them. The sample lists 140,000 or so clones, roughly 76% occurring once. The sequencing sample was made of PBMCs. The receptors originated from a female donor in good health and CMV-seronegative.

The chain has TRBV5-1 and TRBJ1-2; D is perhaps TRBD1 (6 bases). The V end lost 3 bases, the J end lost 3 bases, and 12 bases lay between the germline ends. Germline CDR1 is SGHRS and CDR2 is YFSETQ. This CDR3 contains 14 residues. The CDR3 DNA reads as TGCGCCAGCAGCTCGGACAGCTCTTACTATGGCTACACCTTC. Encoded protein: CASSSDSSYYGYTF.

The genes are TRBV5-1 and TRBJ2-1, with D possibly being TRBD2 (6 bases). The CDR3 loop spans 15 amino acids. Germline CDR1 reads SGHRS; CDR2 reads YFSETQ. Between the trimmed V and J ends, which lost 2 bases and 4 bases, there was a span of 13 bases. The CDR3 nucleotides read TGCGCCAGCAGCTTTATCGGGGAGGAGTACAATGAGCAGTTCTTC. Protein: CASSFIGEEYNEQFF.

The chain combines TRBV28 with TRBJ1-2; TRBD1 aligns across 7 bases. Trimming took 2 bases from V and 8 from J; bases not matched to a gene: 8. This CDR3 contains 14 residues. The germline V gene has CDR1 MDHEN and CDR2 SYDVKM. CDR3 nucleotides: TGTGCCAGCAGTTTAGGAGACAGGGATTTCGGCTACACCTTC. Translated: CASSLGDRDFGYTF.